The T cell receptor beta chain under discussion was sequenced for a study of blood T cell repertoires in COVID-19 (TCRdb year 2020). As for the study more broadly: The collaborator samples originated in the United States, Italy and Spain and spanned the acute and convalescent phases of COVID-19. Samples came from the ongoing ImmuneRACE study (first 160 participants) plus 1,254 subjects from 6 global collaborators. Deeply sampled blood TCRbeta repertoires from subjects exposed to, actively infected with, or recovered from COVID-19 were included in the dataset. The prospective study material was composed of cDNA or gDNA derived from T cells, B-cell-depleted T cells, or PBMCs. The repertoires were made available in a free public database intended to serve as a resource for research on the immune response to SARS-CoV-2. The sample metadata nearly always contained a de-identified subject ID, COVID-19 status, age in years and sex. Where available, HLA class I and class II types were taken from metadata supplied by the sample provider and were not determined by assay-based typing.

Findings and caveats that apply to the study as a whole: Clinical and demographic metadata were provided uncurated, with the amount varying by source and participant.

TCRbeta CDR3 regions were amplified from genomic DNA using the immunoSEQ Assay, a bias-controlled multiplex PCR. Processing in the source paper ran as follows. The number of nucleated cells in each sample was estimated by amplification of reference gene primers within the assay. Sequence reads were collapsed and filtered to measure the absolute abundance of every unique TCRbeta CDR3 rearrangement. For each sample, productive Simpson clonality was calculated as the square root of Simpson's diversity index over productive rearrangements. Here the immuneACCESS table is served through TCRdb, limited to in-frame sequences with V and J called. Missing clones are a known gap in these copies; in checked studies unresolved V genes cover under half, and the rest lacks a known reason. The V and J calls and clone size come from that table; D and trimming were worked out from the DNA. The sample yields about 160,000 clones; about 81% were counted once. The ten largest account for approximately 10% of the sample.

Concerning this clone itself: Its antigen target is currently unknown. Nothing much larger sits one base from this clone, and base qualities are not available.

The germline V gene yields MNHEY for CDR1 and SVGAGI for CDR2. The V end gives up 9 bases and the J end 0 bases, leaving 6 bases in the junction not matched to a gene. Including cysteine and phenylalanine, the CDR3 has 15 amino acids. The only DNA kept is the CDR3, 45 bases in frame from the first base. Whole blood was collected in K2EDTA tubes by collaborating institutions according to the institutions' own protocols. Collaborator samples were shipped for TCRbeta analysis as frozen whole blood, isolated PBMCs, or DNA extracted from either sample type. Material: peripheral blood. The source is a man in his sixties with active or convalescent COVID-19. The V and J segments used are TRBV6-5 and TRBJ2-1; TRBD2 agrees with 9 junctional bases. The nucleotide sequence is TGTGCCAGTTCGGGACTAGCAGACTCCTACAATGAGCAGTTCTTC. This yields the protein CASSGLADSYNEQFF.